This record looks at one TCR beta chain sequence and its context. Germline V lookup: CDR1 SGHRS, CDR2 YFSETQ. The CDR3 totals 14 residues. V was shortened by 5 bases and J by 0 bases, with 11 bases between the two germline ends. TCRdb redid the calling of the 5' RACE reads with MiXCR, one entry per CDR3 protein. This table has roughly 20,000 distinct CDR3 sequences, more than 25% appearing once. The clonotype comes from a female donor with breast cancer. The sequenced sample consisted of tumor-infiltrating naive CD4+ T cells sorted from the breast tumor. The sample's subset: naive CD4+ T cells, CD4+CD45RA+CD25-. J is TRBJ1-1 and V is TRBV5-1; weak D call: TRBD1 (5 bases). In DNA form, the CDR3 reads TGCGCCAGCAGTTCCCCGGGGCTGAACACTGAAGCTTTCTTT. It encodes CASSSPGLNTEAFF.